These 32 T cell receptor beta chains share one sample of origin, sequenced in a study of blood T cell repertoires in COVID-19. Data came from immunoSEQ multiplex PCR; TCRdb stores just in-frame clones and leaves some out. The data hold some 200,000 clones, with 80% to 85% observed a single time. Source material: PBMCs or T cells enriched from blood (not recorded which). All receptors derive from a man aged 40-49 years who had recovered from COVID-19.

In this sample, this clone turned up once. The V and J genes are TRBV11-1 and TRBJ2-2, with 10 bases lining up with TRBD2. CDR1 SGHAT and CDR2 FQDESV come from the germline V gene (reference sequence). CDR3 length: 14 amino acids. Trimming at V came to 3 bases and at J to 6 bases, leaving 1 base not matched to a gene. The CDR3 is CASSLGTSAGELFF. The CDR3 DNA reads as TGTGCCAGCAGCTTGGGGACTAGCGCCGGGGAGCTGTTTTTT.

This chain connects TRBV2 to TRBJ2-3, with 13 bases lining up with TRBD2. This CDR3 contains 18 residues. Germline CDR1 reads SNHLY; CDR2 reads FYNNEI. The V and J ends lost 6 bases and 0 bases, in that order; junction bases with no gene match: 9. The DNA for the CDR3 is TGTGCCAGCAGACGACTAGCGGGGGGCGTATCTAGCACAGATACGCAGTATTTT. Translating it yields CASRRLAGGVSSTDTQYF.

This chain connects TRBV5-6 to TRBJ1-6; weak D call: TRBD1 (5 bases). This CDR3 spans 15 amino acids. The V end was cut by 0 bases, the J end by 7 bases, with 11 bases between. The germline V gene has CDR1 SGHDT and CDR2 YYEEEE. CDR3 bases: TGTGCCAGCAGCTTGGCCATCGGGGGGAATTCACCCCTCCACTTT. This translates into CASSLAIGGNSPLHF.

This clone appeared once. This rearrangement joins TRBV18 to TRBJ1-1, with 7 bases aligning to TRBD1. The CDR3 totals 14 residues. Germline V gives CDR1 KGHSH, CDR2 LQKENI. V trimming: 2 bases; J trimming: 10 bases; junction bases outside the gene matches: 10. The CDR3 sequence is CASSPTQGPQGAFF. CDR3 DNA: TGTGCCAGCTCACCAACACAGGGGCCCCAGGGAGCTTTCTTT.

The chain uses TRBV28 and TRBJ2-3; 10 positions agree with TRBD1. V lost 4 bases to trimming and J lost 4 bases; unmatched junction nucleotides: 5. CDR3 length: 15 amino acids. Per the germline V gene, CDR1 is MDHEN and CDR2 is SYDVKM. The CDR3 coding sequence is TGTGCCAGCAGTTCATGGGACAGGGGTTCAGATACGCAGTATTTT. Its protein is CASSSWDRGSDTQYF.

V gene TRBV6-5 combines with J gene TRBJ1-2, with 7 bases matching TRBD1. V was clipped by 6 bases and J by 8 bases; unmatched bases: 3. The CDR3 sequence is 11 residues long. CDR1 and CDR2 from the germline V gene are MNHEY and SVGAGI. Written as DNA, the CDR3 is TGTGCCAGCAGGTGGGACAGCGGCTACACCTTC. Its protein product is CASRWDSGYTF.

The genes are TRBV6-5 and TRBJ1-1; TRBD1 matches 9 bases. The CDR3 is made up of 16 amino acids. Trimming removed 2 bases from V and 1 base from J; junction bases left unmatched: 5. Germline CDR1 and CDR2: MNHEY and SVGAGI. The CDR3 loop reads CASSYTGTGPNTEAFF. The CDR3 bases are TGTGCCAGCAGTTACACCGGGACAGGGCCGAACACTGAAGCTTTCTTT.

The chain recombines TRBV30 with TRBJ2-7, with 8 bases lining up with TRBD1. The CDR3 sequence is 14 residues long. Germline loops: CDR1 GTSNPN, CDR2 SVGIG (reference sequence). V was clipped by 4 bases and J by 2 bases; unmatched bases: 7. The CDR3 DNA sequence: TGTGCCTGGAACCCCGGGACAGGTCCCTACGAGCAGTACTTC. This gives the protein CAWNPGTGPYEQYF.

The chain combines TRBV7-9 with TRBJ2-2; 8 nucleotides agree with TRBD1. This CDR3 is 14 amino acids long. The J segment lost 4 bases and the V segment lost 10 bases, leaving 8 bases of the junction unmatched. Germline lookup yields CDR1 SEHNR and CDR2 FQNEAQ (reference sequence). In DNA form, the CDR3 reads TGTGCCATTTCGGACAGGGTCAGCACCGGGGAGCTGTTTTTT. This translates into CAISDRVSTGELFF.

The chain combines TRBV7-2 with TRBJ1-3; TRBD1 matches at 8 bases. V was clipped by 4 bases and J by 4 bases; unmatched bases: 6. The CDR3 is 15 amino acids. Germline V gene lookup returns CDR1 SGHTA and CDR2 FQGNSA. The CDR3 region is CASSSWTGSGNTIYF. In nucleotides, the CDR3 is TGTGCCAGCAGCTCGTGGACAGGGTCCGGAAACACCATATATTTT.

This rearrangement joins TRBV9 to TRBJ2-7, with D perhaps matching TRBD1 (7 bases). V was pared by 0 bases and J by 6 bases, with 19 bases between. The V gene's germline CDR1 is SGDLS and CDR2 YYNGEE. CDR3 length: 16 amino acids. This CDR3 reads CASSVAPRAGGGEQYF. The CDR3 nucleotides are TGTGCCAGCAGCGTAGCCCCCAGGGCAGGGGGAGGCGAGCAGTACTTC.

The chain uses TRBV4-1 and TRBJ2-4, with D tentatively TRBD2 (5 bases). The V and J ends lost 0 bases and 15 bases respectively, with 18 bases between them. The CDR3 spans 14 residues. CDR1 is MGHRA and CDR2 is YSYEKL in the germline V gene. The CDR3 DNA reads TGCGCCAGCAGCCAAGAAGGTTCAGAGGGAGATCGGTACTTC. This codes for CASSQEGSEGDRYF.

V usage is TRBV6-5 and J usage is TRBJ1-5, with 9 bases fitting TRBD1. V shed 6 bases, J shed 3 bases, and the junction held 3 bases outside the gene matches. The CDR3 is 14 amino acids. The germline gives CDR1 MNHEY, CDR2 SVGAGI. The CDR3, as DNA: TGTGCCAGCAGAAGGACAGGGGTCAATCAGCCCCAGCATTTT. This gives the protein CASRRTGVNQPQHF.

This chain joins TRBV4-3 and TRBJ1-1, with D unclear. CDR1 and CDR2 from the germline V gene are LGHNA and YSLEER. The germline V and J ends were trimmed by 0 bases and 2 bases, with 16 bases remaining between them. CDR3 length: 17 amino acids. The DNA of the CDR3 is TGCGCCAGCAGCCAAGAGAGGTATCTAGGCGGAAACACTGAAGCTTTCTTT. It yields the protein CASSQERYLGGNTEAFF.

As to this clone: Other DNA sequences from this sample encode an identical CDR3 as well. The rearrangement links TRBV5-1 to TRBJ1-1; 8 bases are shared with TRBD1. CDR1 and CDR2 (germline): SGHRS, YFSETQ. The CDR3 consists of 14 residues. V gave up 4 bases and J gave up 1 base; unmatched junction bases: 3. The CDR3 loop reads CASSGGQGNTEAFF. The CDR3 DNA is TGCGCCAGCAGCGGAGGACAGGGGAACACTGAAGCTTTCTTT.

The chain joins TRBV6-5 to TRBJ1-1; D is perhaps TRBD1 (6 bases). The CDR3 has 15 residues. CDR1 is MNHEY, CDR2 SVGAGI, per germline. V lost 7 bases, J lost 6 bases, and 21 bases lay in between. This chain's CDR3 is CASTLRDTGAAEAFF. The CDR3 DNA follows: TGTGCCAGCACCCTCAGGGACACAGGCGCGGCTGAAGCTTTCTTT.

J is TRBJ2-7 and V is TRBV27; maybe TRBD2 (5 bases). CDR1 is MNHEY, CDR2 SMNVEV, per germline (reference sequence). V lost 5 bases and J 6 bases, leaving 26 bases between the germline ends. The CDR3 loop spans 17 amino acids. The CDR3 DNA sequence: TGTGCCAGCAGTCCGTCCGGTTGGCAAATCAAGGACTCCGAGCAGTACTTC. Amino acid sequence: CASSPSGWQIKDSEQYF.

The rearrangement links TRBV19 to TRBJ1-2; D might be TRBD1 (5 bases). The length of the CDR3 is 13 residues. Trimming took 0 bases from V and 4 from J, leaving 6 bases between them. Germline assignment: CDR1 LNHDA and CDR2 SQIVND (reference sequence). DNA for the CDR3: TGTGCCAGTAGTATAGAGACAGCCTATGGCTACACCTTC. Protein: CASSIETAYGYTF.

V is TRBV6-2 or TRBV6-3 and J is TRBJ2-1; D remains ambiguous. Per the germline V gene, CDR1 is MNHEY and CDR2 is SVGEGT. The CDR3 consists of 15 residues. Trimming left V 0 bases short and J 8 bases short, with 14 bases between. This CDR3 is CASSYSRRGVDEQFF. The DNA for the CDR3 is TGTGCCAGCAGTTACTCGCGGCGAGGAGTGGATGAGCAGTTCTTC.

The chain is built from TRBV10-2 and TRBJ2-7, with TRBD1 identical over 8 bases. With V trimmed by 10 bases and J by 2 bases, 7 bases remained unmatched. The germline V gene encodes CDR1 WSHSY and CDR2 SAAADI. The CDR3 consists of 13 residues. The CDR3 DNA reads as TGCGCCACCTCGGGACAGGCGCCCTACGAGCAGTACTTC. Translated, it gives CATSGQAPYEQYF.

This clone came up a few times. V and J are TRBV4-1 and TRBJ1-2; 7 positions match TRBD1. CDR1 is MGHRA and CDR2 is YSYEKL in the germline V gene. The CDR3 extends over 17 amino acids. The ends lost 4 bases at V and 4 bases at J; junction bases unmatched: 15. The CDR3 here is CASSPWGDRASPYGYTF. Written as DNA, the CDR3 is TGCGCCAGCAGCCCCTGGGGAGACAGGGCCTCACCCTATGGCTACACCTTC.

This chain links TRBV5-8 with TRBJ2-5, with 7 nucleotides matching TRBD1. V shed 3 bases, J shed 4 bases, and the junction held 12 bases outside the gene matches. The germline V gene has CDR1 SGHTS and CDR2 YDEGEE. This CDR3 comprises 16 residues. DNA of the CDR3: TGTGCCAGCAGCTGGACCGAAGGGGGCTCGGGAGAGACCCAGTACTTC. Its protein product is CASSWTEGGSGETQYF. Full variable domain (outside the CDR3, taken from reference TRBV5-8 and TRBJ2-5): EAGVTQSPTHLIKTRGQQATLRCSPISGHTSVYWYQQALGLGLQFLLWYDEGEERNRGNFPPRFSGRQFPNYSSELNVNALELEDSALYLCASSWTEGGSGETQYFGPGTRLLVL.

The V gene is TRBV2, the J gene TRBJ1-4, with 9 bases that match TRBD1. Trimming at V came to 7 bases and at J to 4 bases, leaving 4 bases not matched to a gene. The CDR3 runs to 14 residues. From germline, CDR1 is SNHLY and CDR2 FYNNEI. The CDR3 sequence: CASILDRGNEKLFF. CDR3 in DNA: TGTGCCAGCATCCTGGACAGGGGTAATGAAAAACTGTTTTTT.

The chain has TRBV30 and TRBJ2-2; 11 nucleotides line up with TRBD2. Trimming removed 1 base from V and 7 bases from J; junction bases left unmatched: 8. This CDR3 comprises 16 residues. CDR1 GTSNPN and CDR2 SVGIG come from the germline V gene (reference sequence). CDR3 DNA sequence: TGTGCCTGGAGTGGGGTAGCGGGGGGGCGGTACGGGGAGCTGTTTTTT. Its protein is CAWSGVAGGRYGELFF.

The chain combines TRBV2 with TRBJ2-7; 10 nucleotides align to TRBD1. CDR1 and CDR2 (germline): SNHLY, FYNNEI. V trimming: 6 bases; J trimming: 2 bases; junction bases outside the gene matches: 7. The CDR3 contains 15 residues. The CDR3 nucleotides are TGTGCCAGCAGCATCTCCGGACAGGGGGCCTACGAGCAGTACTTC. Protein product: CASSISGQGAYEQYF.

V is TRBV5-1 and J is TRBJ1-3; the match to TRBD1 covers 8 bases. The CDR3 totals 17 residues. Germline CDR1 SGHRS, CDR2 YFSETQ. V lost 4 bases, J lost 0 bases, and 9 bases stayed unmatched. CDR3 DNA sequence: TGCGCCAGCAGCCTCCCTAGACAGGGGAACTCTGGAAACACCATATATTTT. Its translation is CASSLPRQGNSGNTIYF.

The V and J genes are TRBV11-2 and TRBJ2-5; 8 nucleotides match TRBD1. Germline assignment: CDR1 SGHAT and CDR2 FQNNGV. V shed 0 bases, J shed 1 base, and the junction held 4 bases outside the gene matches. The CDR3 totals 16 residues. CDR3 sequence reads: CASSLEAGGLQETQYF. CDR3 DNA sequence: TGTGCCAGCAGCTTAGAGGCAGGGGGCCTCCAAGAGACCCAGTACTTC.

About this clone: Other DNA sequences from this sample encode an identical CDR3 as well. The genes are TRBV30 and TRBJ1-3; 9 nucleotides line up with TRBD1. J gave up 0 bases and V 0 bases, and 0 bases lay outside the gene matches. CDR3 size: 15 residues. Germline-derived CDR1 and CDR2 are GTSNPN and SVGIG (reference sequence). CDR3 region: CAWSVTGGSGNTIYF. The CDR3 DNA reads TGTGCCTGGAGTGTGACAGGGGGCTCTGGAAACACCATATATTTT.

In this sample, this clone turned up a few times. This rearrangement joins TRBV30 to TRBJ1-2; TRBD1 might be the D (5 bases). Germline V gene data show CDR1 as GTSNPN and CDR2 as SVGIG (reference sequence). The CDR3 sequence is 12 residues long. The V and J ends lost 3 bases and 4 bases respectively, with 9 bases between them. CDR3 amino acids: CAWSQGIYGYTF. As DNA, the CDR3 is TGTGCCTGGAGCCAGGGAATCTATGGCTACACCTTC.

The V gene is TRBV30, the J gene TRBJ1-2; tentatively, D is TRBD1 (6 bases). The germline V and J ends were trimmed by 3 bases and 5 bases, with 22 bases remaining between them. There are 16 residues in the CDR3. Germline V gene sequence: CDR1 GTSNPN, CDR2 SVGIG (reference sequence). DNA of the CDR3: TGTGCCTGGAGAGGTGACAATGAACAGGGTATTTATGGCTACACCTTC. Protein product: CAWRGDNEQGIYGYTF.

Only one count was recorded for this clone. This sequence joins TRBV11-3 and TRBJ2-3; D is perhaps TRBD2 (5 bases). V was clipped by 0 bases and J by 4 bases, with 8 bases between them. The CDR3 consists of 14 residues. Germline-derived CDR1 and CDR2 are SGHNT and YENEEA. The CDR3 DNA is TGTGCCAGCAGCTTAGACGGGGTTGCAGATACGCAGTATTTT. Residues: CASSLDGVADTQYF.

The J gene is TRBJ2-2, the V gene TRBV6-5; 7 bases align to TRBD1. The V and J ends lost 0 bases and 6 bases, in that order; junction bases with no gene match: 1. The V gene's germline CDR1 is MNHEY and CDR2 SVGAGI. The CDR3 runs 14 residues. CDR3 loop: CASSYSQGSGELFF. CDR3 DNA: TGTGCCAGCAGTTACTCACAGGGGTCCGGGGAGCTGTTTTTT.